This TCR beta chain was sequenced for a study of vaccination and CD4 T cells after COVID-19. The time point: late sampling 161 to 241 days after vaccination in a few convalescent patients. Treatment described: approximately 9-day PBMC culture with coronavirus spike peptide pools or control peptides (ViraFEST assay). Cultures used more than 1.5 million PBMCs per well, approximately 9.8 IU/ml IL-2 and about 9.9 ug/ml peptides. Cultured CD4+ T cells had their DNA profiled by the Oncomine TCR Beta short-read assay. TCRdb itself ran the PCR reads through MiXCR, one entry per CDR3 protein. The data hold 20,000 to 25,000 distinct CDR3 sequences, with less than 40% observed a single time. The germline V and J ends were trimmed by 3 bases and 9 bases, with 12 bases remaining between them. The CDR3 has 13 residues. In germline, CDR1 is SGHTA, CDR2 FQGNSA. By proportion, this clonotype is medium-sized. The antigen is unknown.

This receptor was obtained from a human donor who had recovered from COVID-19. Source: CD4+ T cells from blood, cultured in vitro, taken about 7 months after SARS-CoV-2 vaccination. The rearrangement uses TRBV7-2 and TRBJ1-5; D unresolved. The CDR3 protein is CASSFEPLWPQHF. CDR3 DNA: TGTGCCAGCAGCTTTGAGCCCCTGTGGCCCCAGCATTTT.